Presented here are 23 T cell receptor beta chains from one specimen sequenced in a study of blood T cell repertoires in COVID-19. Here immunoSEQ multiplex PCR was the method, and the copy in TCRdb shows in-frame clones only, minus some. The sample carries about 69,000 clones, roughly three quarters recorded once. Sample: peripheral blood. These receptors all stem from a human donor in a cohort sampled during active COVID-19.

V usage is TRBV10-1 and J usage is TRBJ2-1; 9 nucleotides line up with TRBD1. The CDR3 consists of 14 residues. V lost 6 bases, J lost 6 bases, and 6 bases stayed unmatched. Germline V lookup: CDR1 WNHNN, CDR2 SYGVQD (reference sequence). The CDR3 here is CASRTGTGCNEQFF. The CDR3 nucleotides read TGCGCCAGCAGGACCGGGACAGGGTGCAATGAGCAGTTCTTC.

The gene calls are TRBV7-2 and TRBJ2-2; the D gene is possibly TRBD2 (6 bases). This CDR3 region has 15 residues. Trimming stripped 1 base from V and 5 bases from J, with 11 bases between. Germline-derived CDR1 and CDR2 are SGHTA and FQGNSA. The CDR3 DNA follows: TGTGCCAGCAGCTTAGATGGGGCGGGAACCGGGGAGCTGTTTTTT. This sequence encodes CASSLDGAGTGELFF.

V is TRBV5-1 and J is TRBJ2-3, with TRBD1 as a possible D gene (6 bases). CDR1 is SGHRS, CDR2 YFSETQ, per germline. V was pared by 4 bases and J by 3 bases, with 15 bases between. The CDR3 length is 15 residues. CDR3 protein: CASSGRGGPTDTQYF. The CDR3 region has the DNA TGCGCCAGCAGCGGGAGAGGGGGACCAACAGATACGCAGTATTTT.

The chain is built from TRBV5-4 and TRBJ2-3; 16 bases are a match to TRBD2. The length of the CDR3 is 17 residues. Germline V gives CDR1 SGHNT, CDR2 YYREEE (reference sequence). With 4 bases clipped from V and 4 bases from J, the junction kept 6 bases outside the gene matches. Written as DNA, the CDR3 is TGTGCCAGCAGCCCGGGACTAGCGGGGGGGCTTCCAGATACGCAGTATTTT. Protein sequence: CASSPGLAGGLPDTQYF.

This chain links TRBV7-9 with TRBJ1-1, with 7 positions matching TRBD1. CDR1 and CDR2 (germline): SEHNR, FQNEAQ (reference sequence). CDR3 length equals 13 residues. Trimming took 3 bases from V and 8 from J; bases not matched to a gene: 6. CDR3 DNA sequence: TGTGCCAGCAGCTTGACAGGGTCAAAGGAAGCTTTCTTT. Translated: CASSLTGSKEAFF.

In its sample, this clone was seen many times. The J gene is TRBJ1-2, the V gene TRBV7-9; 9 nucleotides match TRBD1. With 7 bases clipped from V and 8 bases from J, the junction kept 8 bases outside the gene matches. The CDR3 is made up of 13 amino acids. CDR1 SEHNR and CDR2 FQNEAQ come from the germline V gene (reference sequence). The CDR3: CASTLTGGSGYTF. The CDR3 region has the DNA TGTGCCAGCACCCTGACAGGGGGTTCCGGCTACACCTTC.

This sequence joins TRBV6-5 and TRBJ2-7; 11 bases agree with TRBD1. The CDR3 contains 15 residues. Germline lookup yields CDR1 MNHEY and CDR2 SVGAGI. The J segment lost 3 bases and the V segment lost 4 bases, leaving 5 bases of the junction unmatched. CDR3 coding DNA: TGTGCCAGCAGTTGGTTGGGGACAGGGGGCTACGAGCAGTACTTC. Residues: CASSWLGTGGYEQYF.

This clone was seen only once. At one boundary the junction diverges from the germline segment, which might be a read error. The chain couples TRBV7-7 to TRBJ2-1; 7 bases map to TRBD1. CDR3 length: 13 amino acids. CDR1 SSHAT and CDR2 FNYEAQ come from the germline V gene (reference sequence). Here the CDR3 reads CASSQTGKNEQFF. CDR3 bases: TGTGCTAGCAGCCAGACAGGGAAGAATGAGCAGTTCTTC.

The genes are TRBV19 and TRBJ2-5; 8 positions agree with TRBD1. Trimming cost V 6 bases and J 5 bases; bases outside gene matches: 14. Germline values: CDR1 LNHDA, CDR2 SQIVND (reference sequence). The CDR3 runs 16 residues. CDR3 bases: TGTGCCAGTAGCGGACAGGGCACCCCCGCAGGGGAGACCCAGTACTTC. Residues: CASSGQGTPAGETQYF.

The CDR3 is CASSSGGHEQYF. The CDR3 DNA is TGTGCCAGCAGTTCAGGGGGCCACGAGCAGTACTTC. The V gene is TRBV2, the J gene TRBJ2-7; 8 bases map to TRBD1. Germline V CDR1 and CDR2: SNHLY, FYNNEI. The V gene end was trimmed by 5 bases and the J gene end by 5 bases; junction bases not matched to a gene: 2. The CDR3 is 12 amino acids.

The chain joins TRBV6-5 to TRBJ2-2; D gene ambiguous. Germline V gene lookup returns CDR1 MNHEY and CDR2 SVGAGI. V lost 8 bases, J lost 3 bases, and 10 bases lay in between. This CDR3 comprises 13 residues. The CDR3: CASGHIYTGELFF. CDR3 nucleotides: TGTGCCAGCGGCCACATATACACCGGGGAGCTGTTTTTT.

This clone was recorded at least ten times. V and J are TRBV12-3 or TRBV12-4 and TRBJ2-3, with D maybe TRBD2 (5 bases). V was trimmed by 4 bases and J by 2 bases, leaving 7 bases between them. The CDR3 spans 13 residues. The CDR3 bases are TGTGCCAGCAGTTACGGGGTCACAGATACGCAGTATTTT. This translates into CASSYGVTDTQYF.

This chain links TRBV6-5 with TRBJ2-5, with TRBD1 identical over 7 bases. V dropped 5 bases and J dropped 1; count of bases not matched to a gene: 7. Germline CDR1 MNHEY, CDR2 SVGAGI. This CDR3 has 15 amino acids. The CDR3 loop is CASSRRTGPQETQYF. The DNA for the CDR3 is TGTGCCAGCAGTCGAAGGACAGGCCCCCAAGAGACCCAGTACTTC.

This sequence joins TRBV11-2 and TRBJ2-5; D gene unclear. This CDR3 is built from 14 residues. V was clipped by 2 bases and J by 4 bases, with 11 bases between them. Germline V gene sequence: CDR1 SGHAT, CDR2 FQNNGV. The CDR3 loop reads CASSLLYPRETQYF. The CDR3 nucleotides read TGTGCCAGCAGCTTACTTTACCCGAGAGAGACCCAGTACTTC.

This clone has only one observation. The chain has TRBV7-2 and TRBJ2-5; tentatively, D is TRBD2 (5 bases). V lost 5 bases and J 2 bases, leaving 9 bases between the germline ends. Per the germline V gene, CDR1 is SGHTA and CDR2 is FQGNSA. The CDR3 covers 13 residues. CDR3 sequence (DNA): TGTGCCAGCAGCGGACGGACTCAAGAGACCCAGTACTTC. It specifies CASSGRTQETQYF.

CDR3 nucleotides: TGTGCCAGCTCACCACCGGGAGGGCTCTATGGCTACACCTTC. Protein: CASSPPGGLYGYTF. The chain carries TRBV18 and TRBJ1-2; D is undetermined. Between the trimmed V and J ends, which lost 0 bases and 4 bases, there was a span of 9 bases. Germline V gene data show CDR1 as KGHSH and CDR2 as LQKENI. The CDR3 is 14 residues long. Full variable domain (missing parts from reference TRBV18 and TRBJ1-2): NAGVMQNPRHLVRRRGQEARLRCSPMKGHSHVYWYRQLPEEGLKFMVYLQKENIIDESGMPKERFSAEFPKEGPSILRIQQVVRGDSAAYFCASSPPGGLYGYTFGSGTRLTVV.

The chain uses TRBV28 and TRBJ2-6, with D hard to call. The CDR3 sequence is 15 residues long. V lost 7 bases, J lost 2 bases, and 12 bases lay in between. Germline V gene sequence: CDR1 MDHEN, CDR2 SYDVKM. This CDR3 reads CASTPMAAGANVLTF. As DNA, the CDR3 is TGTGCCAGCACCCCAATGGCAGCTGGGGCCAACGTCCTGACTTTC. Full variable domain (missing parts from reference TRBV28 and TRBJ2-6): DVKVTQSSRYLVKRTGEKVFLECVQDMDHENMFWYRQDPGLGLRLIYFSYDVKMKEKGDIPEGYSVSREKKERFSLILESASTNQTSMYLCASTPMAAGANVLTFGAGSRLTVL.

The J gene is TRBJ1-1, the V gene TRBV27; D uncertain. Trimming took off 5 bases at V and 5 bases at J, with 30 bases between the two ends. CDR1 and CDR2 (germline): MNHEY, SMNVEV (reference sequence). The CDR3 has 19 amino acids. The CDR3 loop reads CASSPRRSTNPTEKTEAFF. DNA of the CDR3: TGTGCCAGCAGTCCACGCCGCAGTACCAACCCTACAGAGAAGACTGAAGCTTTCTTT.

The V gene is TRBV5-6, the J gene TRBJ1-5; no reliable D call. Trimming pared 1 base from V and 0 bases from J, leaving 5 bases between. Per the germline V gene, CDR1 is SGHDT and CDR2 is YYEEEE. The length of the CDR3 is 14 residues. DNA for the CDR3: TGTGCCAGCAGCTTGTACAGTAGCAATCAGCCCCAGCATTTT. Translation: CASSLYSSNQPQHF.

This chain links TRBV6-4 with TRBJ2-7; 11 bases align to TRBD1. Per the germline V gene, CDR1 is MRHNA and CDR2 is SNTAGT. V lost 5 bases to trimming and J lost 5 bases; unmatched junction nucleotides: 14. This CDR3 has 17 residues. The chain's CDR3 is CASSRGEGQGAWDEQYF. CDR3 nucleotide sequence: TGTGCCAGCAGTCGGGGCGAAGGACAGGGGGCTTGGGACGAGCAGTACTTC.

The chain links TRBV5-8 to TRBJ2-3, with TRBD1 matching over 7 bases. Germline V gene lookup returns CDR1 SGHTS and CDR2 YDEGEE. The CDR3 is 18 amino acids. The V segment lost 5 bases and the J segment 3 bases; nucleotides outside the gene matches: 18. The CDR3 spells CASRTSPGTAISTDTQYF. DNA for the CDR3: TGTGCCAGCAGAACTTCGCCCGGGACAGCCATTTCGACAGATACGCAGTATTTT.

The chain uses TRBV19 and TRBJ2-7, with D maybe TRBD2 (5 bases). V lost 3 bases and J 0 bases, leaving 12 bases between the germline ends. The V gene's germline CDR1 is LNHDA and CDR2 SQIVND (reference sequence). The CDR3 loop spans 15 amino acids. The CDR3 loop reads CASSIFGGRSYEQYF. CDR3 bases: TGTGCCAGTAGTATTTTCGGAGGACGCTCCTACGAGCAGTACTTC. Supplemented by reference TRBV19 and TRBJ2-7, the full variable domain reads DGGITQSPKYLFRKEGQNVTLSCEQNLNHDAMYWYRQDPGQGLRLIYYSQIVNDFQKGDIAEGYSVSREKKESFPLTVTSAQKNPTAFYLCASSIFGGRSYEQYFGPGTRLTVT.

V is TRBV5-5 and J is TRBJ2-7; unclear D gene. CDR1 SGHKS and CDR2 YYEKEE come from the germline V gene (reference sequence). With 1 base removed from V and 4 bases from J, the gap between germline ends came to 6 bases. The CDR3 loop spans 12 amino acids. In DNA, the CDR3 is TGTGCCAGCAGCTTGCCCACATACGAGCAGTACTTC. This codes for CASSLPTYEQYF.